The rows below give T cell receptor beta chains drawn from one sample of a study of blood T cell repertoires in COVID-19. Assay used: immunoSEQ multiplex PCR; TCRdb lists only in-frame clones, some missing. The sample shows about 270,000 clones, 75% to 95% of them seen only once. The sample consisted of peripheral blood. The receptors shown here come from a person aged 18-29 years with COVID-19, enrolled during active disease. Both conserved end residues are part of each CDR3. Each record gives: CDR3 protein, CDR3 DNA, J gene, clone size, D gene, V gene, CDR3 length. D genes are given only for firm matches. Clone size is given for some rows only: seen once, a few or many times, or a class if the clone is expanded.

cdr3_aa: CASSKREASSYNEQFF
cdr3_nt: TGCGCCAGCAGCAAGCGGGAGGCCAGCTCCTACAATGAGCAGTTCTTC
j_call: TRBJ2-1
clone_size: once
d_call: TRBD2
v_call: TRBV5-1
cdr3_length: 16

cdr3_aa: CASSLGSGIDTDTQYF
cdr3_nt: TGCGCCAGCAGCTTGGGAAGCGGGATTGACACAGATACGCAGTATTTT
j_call: TRBJ2-3
clone_size: NA
d_call: TRBD2
v_call: TRBV5-1
cdr3_length: 16

cdr3_aa: CASSLGGTGTYEQYF
cdr3_nt: TGCGCCAGCAGCTTGGGCGGGACAGGAACCTACGAGCAGTACTTC
j_call: TRBJ2-7
clone_size: many
d_call: TRBD1
v_call: TRBV5-1
cdr3_length: 15

cdr3_aa: CASSAQGTNTEAFF
cdr3_nt: TGTGCCAGTAGTGCCCAGGGGACGAACACTGAAGCTTTCTTT
j_call: TRBJ1-1
clone_size: NA
d_call: NA
v_call: TRBV19
cdr3_length: 14

cdr3_aa: CASSQDSSSSATGELFF
cdr3_nt: TGTGCCAGCAGCCAAGATTCAAGTAGCAGTGCCACCGGGGAGCTGTTTTTT
j_call: TRBJ2-2
clone_size: NA
d_call: NA
v_call: TRBV14
cdr3_length: 17

cdr3_aa: CASSRGDRDEETQYF
cdr3_nt: TGCGCCAGCAGCCGAGGGGACAGGGACGAAGAGACCCAGTACTTC
j_call: TRBJ2-5
clone_size: NA
d_call: TRBD1
v_call: TRBV4-1
cdr3_length: 15

cdr3_aa: CASSPLAGGQQFF
cdr3_nt: TGTGCCAGCAGCCCGTTAGCGGGAGGGCAACAGTTCTTC
j_call: TRBJ2-1
clone_size: NA
d_call: TRBD2
v_call: TRBV9
cdr3_length: 13

cdr3_aa: CASSESGRVETQYF
cdr3_nt: TGTGCCAGCAGCGAGAGCGGTAGGGTGGAGACCCAGTACTTC
j_call: TRBJ2-5
clone_size: NA
d_call: NA
v_call: TRBV9
cdr3_length: 14

cdr3_aa: CASSFSRTYGYTF
cdr3_nt: TGTGCCAGCAGTTTTTCGAGAACCTATGGCTACACCTTC
j_call: TRBJ1-2
clone_size: NA
d_call: NA
v_call: TRBV12-3/TRBV12-4
cdr3_length: 13

cdr3_aa: CASSLSWAALSTEAFF
cdr3_nt: TGTGCCAGCAGTTTATCATGGGCCGCGTTGAGCACTGAAGCTTTCTTT
j_call: TRBJ1-1
clone_size: NA
d_call: NA
v_call: TRBV27
cdr3_length: 16

cdr3_aa: CASTRTGASYEQYF
cdr3_nt: TGTGCCAGTACTAGGACAGGGGCTTCCTACGAGCAGTACTTC
j_call: TRBJ2-7
clone_size: NA
d_call: TRBD1
v_call: TRBV19
cdr3_length: 14

cdr3_aa: CASSIGTRNQPQHF
cdr3_nt: TGTGCCAGTAGTATAGGGACTCGCAATCAGCCCCAGCATTTT
j_call: TRBJ1-5
clone_size: once
d_call: NA
v_call: TRBV19
cdr3_length: 14

cdr3_aa: CATESPNTGELFF
cdr3_nt: TGTGCCACCGAGAGTCCAAACACCGGGGAGCTGTTTTTT
j_call: TRBJ2-2
clone_size: NA
d_call: NA
v_call: TRBV24-1
cdr3_length: 13

cdr3_aa: CASSISTTGANVLTF
cdr3_nt: TGTGCCAGTAGTATCTCCACTACTGGGGCCAACGTCCTGACTTTC
j_call: TRBJ2-6
clone_size: NA
d_call: NA
v_call: TRBV19
cdr3_length: 15

cdr3_aa: CASSERLLGGYTF
cdr3_nt: TGTGCCAGCAGCGAGCGGCTCCTGGGTGGCTACACCTTC
j_call: TRBJ1-2
clone_size: NA
d_call: NA
v_call: TRBV25-1
cdr3_length: 13

cdr3_aa: CASTMGQGGFHEQYF
cdr3_nt: TGTGCCAGTACTATGGGACAGGGGGGATTCCACGAGCAGTACTTC
j_call: TRBJ2-7
clone_size: NA
d_call: TRBD1
v_call: TRBV13
cdr3_length: 15

cdr3_aa: CASTEQGATEAFF
cdr3_nt: TGTGCCAGCACCGAACAGGGGGCAACTGAAGCTTTCTTT
j_call: TRBJ1-1
clone_size: few
d_call: TRBD1
v_call: TRBV2
cdr3_length: 13

cdr3_aa: CASSIGTEGSPLHF
cdr3_nt: TGTGCCAGTAGTATCGGGACAGAAGGTTCACCCCTCCACTTT
j_call: TRBJ1-6
clone_size: NA
d_call: TRBD1
v_call: TRBV19
cdr3_length: 14

cdr3_aa: CATSGGISYNEQFF
cdr3_nt: TGTGCCACCAGTGGCGGGATCTCCTACAATGAGCAGTTCTTC
j_call: TRBJ2-1
clone_size: NA
d_call: NA
v_call: TRBV24-1
cdr3_length: 14

cdr3_aa: CASSADSGYTF
cdr3_nt: TGTGCCAGCAGTGCCGACAGCGGCTACACCTTC
j_call: TRBJ1-2
clone_size: few
d_call: NA
v_call: TRBV2
cdr3_length: 11

cdr3_aa: CASSSLWNSPLHF
cdr3_nt: TGTGCCAGCAGCTCCCTATGGAATTCACCCCTCCACTTT
j_call: TRBJ1-6
clone_size: NA
d_call: NA
v_call: TRBV7-2
cdr3_length: 13

cdr3_aa: CATTDSRADTQYF
cdr3_nt: TGTGCCACCACCGACAGTAGGGCAGATACGCAGTATTTT
j_call: TRBJ2-3
clone_size: NA
d_call: NA
v_call: TRBV24-1
cdr3_length: 13

cdr3_aa: CASRSSTDTQYF
cdr3_nt: TGTGCCAGCAGGAGTAGCACAGATACGCAGTATTTT
j_call: TRBJ2-3
clone_size: NA
d_call: NA
v_call: TRBV2
cdr3_length: 12

cdr3_aa: CASSQGTGGYGYTF
cdr3_nt: TGTGCCAGCAGCCAAGGGACAGGGGGCTATGGCTACACCTTC
j_call: TRBJ1-2
clone_size: NA
d_call: TRBD1
v_call: TRBV3-1/TRBV3-2
cdr3_length: 14

cdr3_aa: CASRTSGSVETQYF
cdr3_nt: TGTGCCAGCAGGACTAGCGGGAGCGTAGAGACCCAGTACTTC
j_call: TRBJ2-5
clone_size: once
d_call: TRBD2
v_call: TRBV2
cdr3_length: 14

cdr3_aa: CSAREGDEQYF
cdr3_nt: TGCAGTGCTAGGGAGGGTGACGAGCAGTACTTC
j_call: TRBJ2-7
clone_size: few
d_call: NA
v_call: TRBV20-1
cdr3_length: 11

cdr3_aa: CASSEYSARGMNTEAFF
cdr3_nt: TGTGCCAGCAGTGAATATAGCGCCAGGGGAATGAACACTGAAGCTTTCTTT
j_call: TRBJ1-1
clone_size: NA
d_call: NA
v_call: TRBV25-1
cdr3_length: 17

cdr3_aa: CASSFPPGANEQFF
cdr3_nt: TGTGCCAGCAGCTTTCCGCCAGGGGCTAATGAGCAGTTCTTC
j_call: TRBJ2-1
clone_size: NA
d_call: NA
v_call: TRBV5-8
cdr3_length: 14